This note documents a single T cell receptor (beta chain) sequence. The antigen remains unidentified. It was with a sample-barcoded 5' primer and a J-beta primer mix that a second PCR of about 6 to 12 cycles was run. Unique molecular identifiers of 12 random nucleotides labeled each cDNA. TCRdb analysed the 5' RACE reads with MiXCR anew, one entry per CDR3 protein. The table shows hundreds of thousands of distinct CDR3 sequences, with roughly 27% occurring only once. This sample stems from a study of blood T cells in healthy people across ages. Across the whole study: Per two T cells, template switching captured roughly one barcoded beta molecule. Overall study results and limits: Comparison with aged donors showed that long-lived donors had more naive CD4+ cells and higher diversity.

This sequence originates from a woman aged 70-85 years in good health. Source material: blood.

The chain's CDR3 is CASSLSVSETQYF. For the CDR3, the DNA is TGTGCCAGCAGTTTATCGGTTTCAGAGACCCAGTACTTC. The chain combines TRBV27 with TRBJ2-5; no definite D call. Per germline, CDR1 MNHEY and CDR2 SMNVEV (reference sequence). This CDR3 has 13 residues. The ends were cut back, 0 bases at V and 4 bases at J, with 6 bases in the middle.